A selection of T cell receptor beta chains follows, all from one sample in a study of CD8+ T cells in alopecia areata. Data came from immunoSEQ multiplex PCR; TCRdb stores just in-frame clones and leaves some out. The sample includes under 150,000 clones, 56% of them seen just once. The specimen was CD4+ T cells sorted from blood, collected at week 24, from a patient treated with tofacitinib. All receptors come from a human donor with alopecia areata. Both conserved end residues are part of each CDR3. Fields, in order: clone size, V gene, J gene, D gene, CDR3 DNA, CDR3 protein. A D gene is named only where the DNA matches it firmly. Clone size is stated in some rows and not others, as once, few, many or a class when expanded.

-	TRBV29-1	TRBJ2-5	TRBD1	TGCAGCGTTAGACAGGGGGTCGGTGGGGAGACCCAGTACTTC	CSVRQGVGGETQYF
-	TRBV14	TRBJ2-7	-	TGTGCCAGCAGCCAACAGACAGGCGAGCAGTACTTC	CASSQQTGEQYF
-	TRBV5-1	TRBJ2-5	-	TGCGCCAGCAGCGAGGGACCGCTGGACGGGGAGACCCAGTACTTC	CASSEGPLDGETQYF
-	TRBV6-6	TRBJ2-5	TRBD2	TGTGCCAGCACGTCACAAGCGGGGGCCGGGGAGACCCAGTACTTC	CASTSQAGAGETQYF
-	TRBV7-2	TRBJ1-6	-	TGTGCCAGCAGCTCGTTGGGACATACGGGGCCCCTCCACTTT	CASSSLGHTGPLHF
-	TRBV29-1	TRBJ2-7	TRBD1	TGCAGCGTTAACAGGGGATCCTACGAGCAGTACTTC	CSVNRGSYEQYF
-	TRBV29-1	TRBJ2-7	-	TGCAGCGTTGGTTTTAGGGGGACCTACGAGCAGTACTTC	CSVGFRGTYEQYF
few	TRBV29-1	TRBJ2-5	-	TGCAGCGTTGAGGGGACCACCCAAGAGACCCAGTACTTC	CSVEGTTQETQYF
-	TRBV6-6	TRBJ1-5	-	TGTGCCAGCAGTTACGACGGGAATCAGCCCCAGCATTTT	CASSYDGNQPQHF
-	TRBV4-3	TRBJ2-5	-	TGCGCCAGCAGCCAAGTGGCAGGGCACTCTCGGGAGACCCAGTACTTC	CASSQVAGHSRETQYF
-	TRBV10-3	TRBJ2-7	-	TGTGCCACCACTAGCTCCTACGAGCAGTACTTC	CATTSSYEQYF
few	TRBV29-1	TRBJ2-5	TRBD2	TGCAGCGCGCCCCTTTGGACTAGCGGGGGGCAAGAGACCCAGTACTTC	CSAPLWTSGGQETQYF
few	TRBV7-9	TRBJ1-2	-	TGTGCCAGCAGCTTGGGTCGCCAGGGACGGTATGGCTACACCTTC	CASSLGRQGRYGYTF
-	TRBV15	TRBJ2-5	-	TGTGCCACCAGCAAGGCTGTGGAGACCCAGTACTTC	CATSKAVETQYF
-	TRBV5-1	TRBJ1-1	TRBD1	TGCGCCAGCAGCTCACAGGGGGGGAACACTGAAGCTTTCTTT	CASSSQGGNTEAFF
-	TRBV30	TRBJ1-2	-	TGTGCCTGGAGACACAAACAGGGTTCGGCTGGCTACACCTTC	CAWRHKQGSAGYTF
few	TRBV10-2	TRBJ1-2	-	TGCGCCAGCAGACCCTCAGGAGTAGTAGGGGACTATGGCTACACCTTC	CASRPSGVVGDYGYTF
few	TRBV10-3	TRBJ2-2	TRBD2	TGTGCCATCAATAGCGGGCTTAACACCGGGGAGCTGTTTTTT	CAINSGLNTGELFF
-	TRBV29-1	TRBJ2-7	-	TGCAGCGTTGCAACCGGGACCTCACCAGGGGAGCAGTACTTC	CSVATGTSPGEQYF
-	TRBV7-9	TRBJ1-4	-	TGTGCCAGCAGCTTAGTGGGTGAAAAACTGTTTTTT	CASSLVGEKLFF
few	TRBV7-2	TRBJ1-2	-	TGTGCCAGCAGCCCCTCAGGGAATAGCTATGGCTACACCTTC	CASSPSGNSYGYTF
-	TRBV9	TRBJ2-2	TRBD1	TGTGCCAGCAGCCCCCGAGGACAGGGTTCCACCGGGGAGCTGTTTTTT	CASSPRGQGSTGELFF
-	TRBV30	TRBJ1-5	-	TGTGCCTGGAGTTCAGGGCCCTATCAGCCCCAGCATTTT	CAWSSGPYQPQHF
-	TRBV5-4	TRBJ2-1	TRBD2	TGTGCCAGCAGCCCCCCGGGACTAGCCAATGAGCAGTTCTTC	CASSPPGLANEQFF
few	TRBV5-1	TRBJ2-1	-	TGCGCCAGCAGCTTGGACAGTAGCTCCTACAATGAGCAGTTCTTC	CASSLDSSSYNEQFF
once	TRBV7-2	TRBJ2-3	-	TGTGCCAGCAGCTTCAGAGTCATTGGAGATACGCAGTATTTT	CASSFRVIGDTQYF
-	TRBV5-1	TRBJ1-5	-	TGCGCCAGCAGCTTGAGGGTCTATAGCAATCAGCCCCAGCATTTT	CASSLRVYSNQPQHF
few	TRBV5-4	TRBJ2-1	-	TGTGCCAGCAGCCGGGGAGAAACCTACAATGAGCAGTTCTTC	CASSRGETYNEQFF
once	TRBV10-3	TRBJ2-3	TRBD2	TGTGCCATCAGACAACTAGCGGGGGGGCCCGATACGCAGTATTTT	CAIRQLAGGPDTQYF
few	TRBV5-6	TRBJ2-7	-	TGTGCCAGCAGACTGGGAGGGACAGACGTTATCTACGAGCAGTACTTC	CASRLGGTDVIYEQYF
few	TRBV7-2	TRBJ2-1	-	TGTGCCAGCAGCCAGACCGGGACGGCCTCGATCATCGGGCAGTTCTTC	CASSQTGTASIIGQFF
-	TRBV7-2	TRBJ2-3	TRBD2	TGTGCCAGCAGTGAAAGCGGGGGCCAGACCGGTACGCAGTATTTT	CASSESGGQTGTQYF
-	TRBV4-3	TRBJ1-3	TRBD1	TGCGCCAGCAGCCCGAAGACAGGGACTGGAAACACCATATATTTT	CASSPKTGTGNTIYF
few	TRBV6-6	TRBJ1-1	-	TGTGCCAGCAGTTACGACGAGGGAGCTGAAGCTTTCTTT	CASSYDEGAEAFF
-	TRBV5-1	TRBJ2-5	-	TGCGCCAGCAGCATGAGTAGTGCGGATGTCCTCGAGACCCAGTACTTC	CASSMSSADVLETQYF